The next 17 T cell receptor beta chains were all read from a single sample in a study of beta chain features in type 1 diabetes. Expressed TCRB transcripts were sequenced because the isolated RNA had all been reverse transcribed beforehand. Using immunoSEQ multiplex PCR, the repertoire was profiled, and TCRdb retains in-frame clones only, with some absent. Of about 320,000 clones listed, roughly 15% are singletons. The sample consisted of central memory CD4+ T cells from blood. Every receptor here comes from a man aged 25 to 45 in good health.

V is TRBV7-2 and J is TRBJ2-4; 10 nucleotides agree with TRBD1. Germline CDR1 is SGHTA and CDR2 is FQGNSA. The CDR3 runs 16 residues. V lost 5 bases, J lost 1 base, and 5 bases stayed unmatched. The CDR3 sequence: CASSRQGARAKNIQYF. The CDR3 nucleotides read TGTGCCAGCAGCCGACAGGGGGCGAGGGCCAAAAACATTCAGTACTTC.

This chain joins TRBV5-1 and TRBJ1-1; 8 positions match TRBD1. Germline CDR1 SGHRS, CDR2 YFSETQ. The J segment lost 1 base and the V segment lost 2 bases, leaving 7 bases of the junction unmatched. CDR3 length: 16 amino acids. The CDR3 protein is CASSLLPTGENTEAFF. DNA for the CDR3: TGCGCCAGCAGCTTACTCCCGACAGGGGAGAACACTGAAGCTTTCTTT.

Only a few counts were recorded for this clone. This chain connects TRBV30 to TRBJ2-1; 7 bases line up with TRBD2. Germline V CDR1 and CDR2: GTSNPN, SVGIG (reference sequence). The CDR3 runs 15 residues. Trimming at V came to 7 bases and at J to 5 bases, leaving 14 bases not matched to a gene. This chain's CDR3 is CAYERGLADNNEQFF. CDR3 bases: TGTGCCTACGAGCGGGGATTAGCGGACAACAATGAGCAGTTCTTC.

In its sample, this clone was seen a few times. The chain joins TRBV5-4 to TRBJ1-1; tentatively, D is TRBD1 (6 bases). The CDR3 has 16 residues. CDR1 is SGHNT, CDR2 YYREEE, per germline (reference sequence). V was trimmed by 1 base and J by 1 base, leaving 14 bases between them. The CDR3 here is CASSLFRGGQNTEAFF. The CDR3 DNA is TGTGCCAGCAGCTTGTTCAGGGGTGGTCAGAACACTGAAGCTTTCTTT.

V and J are TRBV7-9 and TRBJ2-5; D not certain. The V and J ends lost 2 bases and 0 bases respectively, with 13 bases between them. Germline V gene sequence: CDR1 SEHNR, CDR2 FQNEAQ (reference sequence). CDR3 length equals 16 residues. The CDR3 sequence is CASSLPSPRYQETQYF. In DNA, the CDR3 is TGTGCCAGCAGCTTACCATCTCCCAGGTACCAAGAGACCCAGTACTTC.

The table lists this clone with a few counts. V gene TRBV5-4 combines with J gene TRBJ2-5, with 7 positions matching TRBD1. V lost 4 bases, J lost 1 base, and 4 bases stayed unmatched. This CDR3 comprises 14 residues. Germline-derived CDR1 and CDR2 are SGHNT and YYREEE (reference sequence). CDR3 sequence reads: CASSLGTAQETQYF. The CDR3 bases are TGTGCCAGCAGCCTCGGGACAGCCCAAGAGACCCAGTACTTC.

This clone was counted a few times. One end of the junction varies from germline; a read error may be responsible. The chain recombines TRBV20-1 with TRBJ1-1; no reliable D call. This CDR3 is built from 11 residues. Germline CDR1 and CDR2: DFQATT and SNEGSKA (reference sequence). CDR3 DNA sequence: TGCAGTGCTAGAGATTCCGGTGAAACTTTCTTT. Translated, it gives CSARDSGETFF.

V and J are TRBV5-1 and TRBJ2-3, with 7 bases matching TRBD2. With 4 bases clipped from V and 0 bases from J, the junction kept 5 bases outside the gene matches. This CDR3 contains 15 residues. The germline V gene encodes CDR1 SGHRS and CDR2 YFSETQ. CDR3 coding DNA: TGCGCCAGCAGCCCTAGCGGTGCTAGCACAGATACGCAGTATTTT. This gives the protein CASSPSGASTDTQYF.

Only a few counts were recorded for this clone. V is TRBV4-3 and J is TRBJ1-1; 7 bases map to TRBD1. Looked up from germline, CDR1 is LGHNA and CDR2 is YSLEER. The CDR3 totals 17 residues. V lost 0 bases and J lost 0; bases outside the gene matches: 7. The CDR3 DNA reads TGCGCCAGCAGCCAAGACCCCCAGGGGGGGATGAACACTGAAGCTTTCTTT. Residues: CASSQDPQGGMNTEAFF.

This clone came up a few times. CDR3 bases: TGTGCTAGTGGTTCGGACTTGAGCACAGATACGCAGTATTTT. Amino acids: CASGSDLSTDTQYF. The chain joins TRBV12-5 to TRBJ2-3; TRBD2 is a possible D gene (5 bases). Germline loops: CDR1 LGHNT, CDR2 FRNRAP. The length of the CDR3 is 14 residues. V gave up 4 bases and J gave up 0 bases, with 8 bases separating them.

This clone was counted a few times. The V and J genes are TRBV9 and TRBJ1-1; D is perhaps TRBD1 (6 bases). The length of the CDR3 is 15 residues. V lost 0 bases, J lost 0 bases, and 9 bases lay in between. CDR1 SGDLS and CDR2 YYNGEE come from the germline V gene. DNA for the CDR3: TGTGCCAGCAGCGTAGTCAGGGGCATGAACACTGAAGCTTTCTTT. Translating gives CASSVVRGMNTEAFF.

This clone was detected a few times. J is TRBJ2-2 and V is TRBV7-7; 7 nucleotides match TRBD1. CDR1 is SSHAT and CDR2 is FNYEAQ in the germline V gene (reference sequence). V lost 1 base, J lost 1 base, and 3 bases stayed unmatched. This CDR3 has 16 amino acids. The CDR3 sequence is CASSLGRTGNTGELFF. CDR3 nucleotides: TGTGCCAGCAGCTTAGGGAGGACAGGGAACACCGGGGAGCTGTTTTTT.

The chain combines TRBV11-2 with TRBJ2-7; the D is unclear. Germline V lookup: CDR1 SGHAT, CDR2 FQNNGV. V was pared by 5 bases and J by 2 bases, with 22 bases between. This CDR3 has 17 amino acids. CDR3 coding DNA: TGTGCCAGCAGCCCCCAGACTCGGGTCGGGCGCCCCTACGAGCAGTACTTC. Amino acids: CASSPQTRVGRPYEQYF.

The gene calls are TRBV14 and TRBJ2-5, with 13 positions matching TRBD2. The CDR3 loop spans 17 amino acids. CDR1 is SGHDN and CDR2 is FVKESK in the germline V gene. J gave up 5 bases and V 4 bases, and 10 bases lay outside the gene matches. CDR3 region: CASSPRRTSGSSETQYF. CDR3 nucleotides: TGTGCCAGCAGCCCCAGGCGGACTAGCGGGAGCTCGGAGACCCAGTACTTC.

The chain is built from TRBV25-1 and TRBJ1-1; TRBD1 matches 8 bases. Germline CDR1 is MGHDK and CDR2 is SYGVNS. Trimming at V came to 4 bases and at J to 6 bases, leaving 7 bases not matched to a gene. The CDR3 sequence is 14 residues long. Written as DNA, the CDR3 is TGTGCCAGCAGTGGGTCAGGGGGCGACCCTGAAGCTTTCTTT. This translates into CASSGSGGDPEAFF. Complete variable domain (other parts from reference TRBV25-1 and TRBJ1-1): EADIYQTPRYLVIGTGKKITLECSQTMGHDKMYWYQQDPGMELHLIHYSYGVNSTEKGDLSSESTVSRIRTEHFPLTLESARPSHTSQYLCASSGSGGDPEAFFGQGTRLTVV.

The rearrangement uses TRBV5-1 and TRBJ2-5, with no clear D. TRBJ2-7 matches the DNA end more closely, so the J call is doubtful. The germline V gene has CDR1 SGHRS and CDR2 YFSETQ. CDR3 length equals 13 residues. The CDR3 loop reads CASSFGNSYEQYF. The CDR3 region has the DNA TGCGCCAGCAGCTTCGGCAACTCCTACGAGCAGTACTTC.

There are a few counts of this clone. This chain connects TRBV4-1 to TRBJ1-2, with D uncertain. The V gene lost 1 base and the J gene lost 8 bases, with 11 bases spanning the gap. The CDR3 contains 13 residues. The V gene's germline CDR1 is MGHRA and CDR2 YSYEKL. In DNA form, the CDR3 reads TGCGCCAGCAGCCAAGTACGGGAGCGAGGCTACACCTTC. Translation: CASSQVRERGYTF.